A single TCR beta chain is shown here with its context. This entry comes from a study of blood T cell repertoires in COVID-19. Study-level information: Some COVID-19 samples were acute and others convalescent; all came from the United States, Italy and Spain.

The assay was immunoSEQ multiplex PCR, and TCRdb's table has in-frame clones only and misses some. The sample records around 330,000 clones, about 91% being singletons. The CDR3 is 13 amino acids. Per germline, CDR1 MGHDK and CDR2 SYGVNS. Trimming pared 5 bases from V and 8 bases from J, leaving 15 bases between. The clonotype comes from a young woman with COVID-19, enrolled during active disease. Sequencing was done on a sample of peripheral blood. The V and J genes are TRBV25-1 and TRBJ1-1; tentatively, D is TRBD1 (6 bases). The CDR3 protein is CASSWGPSTEAFF. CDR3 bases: TGTGCCAGCAGTTGGGGGCCGTCGACCGAAGCTTTCTTT.